The present entry profiles one T cell receptor (beta chain) with its context. Sequencing used immunoSEQ multiplex PCR; TCRdb keeps in-frame clones, though not all of them. The table records about 230,000 clones, about 85% of them present only once. The data derive from a study of blood T cell repertoires in COVID-19. The CDR3 runs to 9 residues. V was shortened by 6 bases and J by 8 bases, with 7 bases between the two germline ends. CDR1 and CDR2 (germline): SQVTM, ANQGSEA. Input material: peripheral blood. The chain employs TRBV29-1 and TRBJ1-1, with D tentatively TRBD1 (6 bases). The receptor was derived from a man between 35 and 55 years old with acute or convalescent COVID-19. The CDR3 is CSVQGEAFF. In DNA form, the CDR3 reads TGCAGCGTACAGGGCGAAGCTTTCTTT.